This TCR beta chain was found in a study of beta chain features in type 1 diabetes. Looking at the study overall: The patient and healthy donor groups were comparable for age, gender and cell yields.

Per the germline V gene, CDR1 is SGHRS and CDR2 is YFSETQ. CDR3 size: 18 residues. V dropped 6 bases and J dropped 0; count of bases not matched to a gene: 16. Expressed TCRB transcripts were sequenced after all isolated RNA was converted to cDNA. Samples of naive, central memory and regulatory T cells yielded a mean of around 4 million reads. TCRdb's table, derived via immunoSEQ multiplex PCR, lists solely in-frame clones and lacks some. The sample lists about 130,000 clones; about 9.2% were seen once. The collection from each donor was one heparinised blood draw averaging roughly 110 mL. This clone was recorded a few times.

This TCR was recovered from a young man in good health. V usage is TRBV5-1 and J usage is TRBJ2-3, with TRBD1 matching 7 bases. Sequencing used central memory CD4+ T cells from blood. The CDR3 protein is CASKAEQGSPPSTDTQYF. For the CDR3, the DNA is TGCGCCAGCAAAGCCGAACAGGGGTCGCCACCTAGCACAGATACGCAGTATTTT.